The 3 T cell receptor beta chains below all came from one sample that was sequenced in a study of blood T cell repertoires in COVID-19 (dated by TCRdb to 2020 to 2021). The protocol used for the library was the immunoSEQ multiplex PCR assay. TCRdb retrieved this table from immuneACCESS and kept in-frame rearrangements only. Not all clones are present; in checked studies, unresolved V genes account for under half, and no reason is known for the remainder. The sample table contains approximately 300,000 clones; only one count was recorded for approximately 89% of them. Roughly a tenth of the sample is taken by the ten largest. Sequencing was done on a sample of PBMCs or T cells enriched from blood (not recorded which). These receptors were collected from a woman aged 25-40 years who had recovered from COVID-19.

The rearrangement uses TRBV3-1 (or the pseudogene TRBV3-2) and TRBJ1-1; 7 bases match TRBD1. V lost 0 bases, J lost 5 bases, and 12 bases stayed unmatched. The CDR3 has 17 amino acids. Germline CDR1 reads LGHDT; CDR2 reads YNNKEL (reference sequence). CDR3 protein: CASSQEGLGDRVTEAFF. The DNA of the CDR3 is TGTGCCAGCAGCCAAGAGGGTCTTGGCGACAGGGTGACTGAAGCTTTCTTT.

The rearrangement joins TRBV9 to TRBJ1-1, with 8 bases identical to TRBD1. J gave up 3 bases and V 2 bases, and 9 bases lay outside the gene matches. Per germline, CDR1 SGDLS and CDR2 YYNGEE. CDR3 length: 16 amino acids. CDR3 sequence: CASSVDGQGAYTEAFF. CDR3 DNA: TGTGCCAGCAGCGTCGACGGTCAGGGGGCCTACACTGAAGCTTTCTTT.

The genes are TRBV18 and TRBJ1-1; TRBD1 matches at 8 bases. V lost 4 bases, J lost 0 bases, and 7 bases stayed unmatched. The CDR3 is 16 amino acids. Germline assignment: CDR1 KGHSH and CDR2 LQKENI. This CDR3 is CASSHAGGEVNTEAFF. In DNA, the CDR3 is TGTGCCAGCTCACACGCAGGGGGCGAAGTGAACACTGAAGCTTTCTTT.